These T cell receptor beta chains were read from a single sample in a study of beta chain features in type 1 diabetes. Only in-frame clones appear in the TCRdb table, and some are missing; sequencing was by immunoSEQ multiplex PCR. This table holds under 400,000 clones, over 9.5% found once. Sequenced material: naive CD4+ T cells from blood. The receptors shown here come from a man between 18 and 29 years old in good health. CDR3s include the opening cysteine and the closing phenylalanine or tryptophan. Each record gives: clone size, J gene, D gene, V gene, CDR3 DNA, CDR3 protein. D genes are given only for firm matches. Clone size is stated in some rows and not others, as once, few, many or a class when expanded.

- TRBJ1-5 TRBD1 TRBV19 TGTGCCAGCCGGACAGGGATTAGCAATCAGCCCCAGCATTTT CASRTGISNQPQHF
- TRBJ2-1 TRBD2 TRBV28 TGTGCCAGCAGTCTCACTAGCGGCTCCTACAATGAGCAGTTCTTC CASSLTSGSYNEQFF
- TRBJ1-1 - TRBV29-1 TGCAGCGGCCGGGACACCGGTGGGAGAAACACTGAAGCTTTCTTT CSGRDTGGRNTEAFF
few TRBJ2-7 - TRBV6-5 TGTGCCAGCAGACGAGGACAGAGCTACGAGCAGTACTTC CASRRGQSYEQYF
- TRBJ2-3 - TRBV2 TGTGCCAGCCAGTTCTCCCCCGATACGCAGTATTTT CASQFSPDTQYF
- TRBJ1-2 TRBD1 TRBV7-2 TGTGCCAGCCGGCTGGGTCCCGAGACAGGGAACTATGGCTACACCTTC CASRLGPETGNYGYTF
- TRBJ1-6 - TRBV30 TGTGCCTGGAGTCCCCCCAGGATAAATTCACCCCTCCACTTT CAWSPPRINSPLHF
few TRBJ2-7 - TRBV5-1 TGCGCCAGCAGCTCAGGGGACGGACTCAACGAGCAGTACTTC CASSSGDGLNEQYF
- TRBJ1-6 TRBD1 TRBV5-4 TGTGCCACCCAAAGGAGGGGACAGGCCATGAGCTCCTATAATTCACCCCTCCACTTT CATQRRGQAMSSYNSPLHF
- TRBJ2-7 TRBD2 TRBV7-2 TGTGCCAGCAGCTCGACCGGGACTAGCTACGAGCAGTACTTC CASSSTGTSYEQYF
- TRBJ1-6 TRBD1 TRBV6-6 TGTGCCAGCAGGTCTCGGACAGGGCACTCACCCCTCCACTTT CASRSRTGHSPLHF
few TRBJ2-3 - TRBV28 TGTGCCAGCGGAGATAGCGGCACAGATACGCAGTATTTT CASGDSGTDTQYF
- TRBJ2-3 TRBD2 TRBV28 TGTGCCAGCAGCCAAGGGCCCAGCGGGGGGACCTTGGGCACAGATACGCAGTATTTT CASSQGPSGGTLGTDTQYF
few TRBJ1-1 TRBD1 TRBV18 TGTGCCAGCTCGCATACAAGACAGGGGTGGAACACTGAAGCTTTCTTT CASSHTRQGWNTEAFF
few TRBJ2-1 - TRBV28 TGTGCCAGCAGCTCAGTCGGGGGATTCTACAATGAGCAGTTCTTC CASSSVGGFYNEQFF
few TRBJ2-7 - TRBV28 TGTGCCAGCAGTGATGGGGGGACCTACGAGCAGTACTTC CASSDGGTYEQYF
few TRBJ2-4 TRBD2 TRBV5-4 TGTGCCAGCAGCATACCGACTAGCGGGAACGACATTCAGTACTTC CASSIPTSGNDIQYF
- TRBJ2-7 TRBD1 TRBV7-2 TGTGCCAGCAGAAAAAGACAGGGGCCATACGAGCAGTACTTC CASRKRQGPYEQYF
few TRBJ1-5 - TRBV6-5 TGTGCCAGCAGGGCGGTTAGCAATCAGCCCCAGCATTTT CASRAVSNQPQHF
- TRBJ1-5 TRBD1 TRBV30 TGTGCCTGGAACAGGGGGGGCAATCAGCCCCAGCATTTT CAWNRGGNQPQHF
- TRBJ2-2 - TRBV11-2 TGTGCCAGCAGCTCCCAGGCCGGGGAGCTGTTTTTT CASSSQAGELFF
few TRBJ2-7 - TRBV30 TGTGCCTGGAGTGTGACAGCGCCCTACGAGCAGTACTTC CAWSVTAPYEQYF
few TRBJ1-2 TRBD1 TRBV9 TGTGCCAGCAGCAACCCACAGGGGGTTCTCTATGGCTACACCTTC CASSNPQGVLYGYTF